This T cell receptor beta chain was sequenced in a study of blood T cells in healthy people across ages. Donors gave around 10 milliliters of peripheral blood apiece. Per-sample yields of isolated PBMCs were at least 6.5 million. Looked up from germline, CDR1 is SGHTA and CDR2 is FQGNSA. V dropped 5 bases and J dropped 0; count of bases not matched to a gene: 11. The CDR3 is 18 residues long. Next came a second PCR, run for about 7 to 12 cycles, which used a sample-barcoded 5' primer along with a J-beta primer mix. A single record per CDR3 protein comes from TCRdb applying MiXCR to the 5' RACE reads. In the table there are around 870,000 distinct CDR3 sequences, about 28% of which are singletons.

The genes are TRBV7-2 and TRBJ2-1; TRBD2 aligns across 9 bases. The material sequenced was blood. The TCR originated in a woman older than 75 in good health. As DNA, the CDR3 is TGTGCCAGCAGCATAAGGCGGGGGGGCCCGGGCTCCTACAATGAGCAGTTCTTC. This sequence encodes CASSIRRGGPGSYNEQFF.